This TCR beta chain was identified in a study of blood T cell repertoires in COVID-19. Study as a whole: Spain, Italy and the United States supplied samples that represented acute and convalescent COVID-19. PBMCs, B-cell-depleted T cells, or T cells were the source of the cDNA or gDNA that made up the material.

This clone came up a few times. Trimming left V 6 bases short and J 4 bases short, with 18 bases between. Germline V gene data show CDR1 as SQVTM and CDR2 as ANQGSEA. CDR3 size: 14 residues. The assay was immunoSEQ multiplex PCR, and TCRdb's table has in-frame clones only and misses some. The sample has 13,000 to 15,000 clones, over 65% seen once. The receptor comes from a man aged 40-49 years with active or convalescent COVID-19. The chain combines TRBV29-1 with TRBJ1-2; D gene uncertain. The sequenced sample consisted of peripheral blood. As DNA, the CDR3 is TGCAGCGTAGAAACCCAGACAAGAGCCTATGGCTACACCTTC. It specifies CSVETQTRAYGYTF.